This TCR beta chain was identified during a study of shared clonotypes between healthy human individuals. Study results and limitations: Several donors had around 5% of their naive CD4 clonotypes in common.

Clones were sequenced by immunoSEQ multiplex PCR, and TCRdb holds only the in-frame ones, with some missing. The sample carries roughly 590,000 clones, just under 97% recorded once. The length of the CDR3 is 11 residues. The ends were cut back, 4 bases at V and 5 bases at J, with 4 bases in the middle. CDR1 is SGHNT and CDR2 is YYREEE in the germline V gene (reference sequence). Naive CD8 cells lacked CD45RO, underwent positive selection for CCR7 and left out terminally differentiated effector memory CD45RA+ cells. About this clone itself: Antigen unknown.

The rearrangement uses TRBV5-4 and TRBJ2-1; D is uncertain. The TCR originated in a woman younger than 45 in good health. The material sequenced was naive CD8+ T cells sorted from blood. The CDR3 spells CASSVHNEQFF. CDR3 sequence (DNA): TGTGCCAGCAGCGTTCACAATGAGCAGTTCTTC.